This TCR beta chain was identified in a study of regulatory T cells in long-lasting Graves disease. Study-level results: TCR diversity was lower in persistent Graves' patients (versus newly diagnosed ones).

CDR3 regions were amplified by Arm-PCR using iRepertoire HTBI primers to build TCR beta libraries. In the authors' workflow: The identification of approximately 62 TRBV and roughly 15 TRBJ segments was made across samples. TCRdb re-called the multiplex PCR reads with MiXCR, one entry per CDR3 protein. In this record, the V and J calls reflect TCRdb's handling and not the investigators' own analysis. The sample contains about 310,000 distinct CDR3 sequences, 15% to 20% of which appear only once. This sample's time point: newly diagnosed GD, antithyroid drugs for less than 3 months. Construction of the TCR library relied on RNA isolated from PBMCs. This clonotype was detected many times. Its specificity is unknown. V shed 0 bases and J shed 3 bases, with 11 bases lying between them. Germline CDR1 GTSNPN, CDR2 SVGIG (reference sequence). The length of the CDR3 is 14 residues.

The sequenced sample was peripheral blood mononuclear cells (PBMCs), obtained at new diagnosis, from a patient treated with antithyroid drugs. This chain joins TRBV30 and TRBJ2-5; D perhaps matches TRBD2 (6 bases). The TCR was taken from a female donor with Graves disease. The CDR3 loop reads CAWSVGSGKETQYF. The CDR3 DNA follows: TGTGCCTGGAGTGTCGGTAGCGGCAAAGAGACCCAGTACTTC.